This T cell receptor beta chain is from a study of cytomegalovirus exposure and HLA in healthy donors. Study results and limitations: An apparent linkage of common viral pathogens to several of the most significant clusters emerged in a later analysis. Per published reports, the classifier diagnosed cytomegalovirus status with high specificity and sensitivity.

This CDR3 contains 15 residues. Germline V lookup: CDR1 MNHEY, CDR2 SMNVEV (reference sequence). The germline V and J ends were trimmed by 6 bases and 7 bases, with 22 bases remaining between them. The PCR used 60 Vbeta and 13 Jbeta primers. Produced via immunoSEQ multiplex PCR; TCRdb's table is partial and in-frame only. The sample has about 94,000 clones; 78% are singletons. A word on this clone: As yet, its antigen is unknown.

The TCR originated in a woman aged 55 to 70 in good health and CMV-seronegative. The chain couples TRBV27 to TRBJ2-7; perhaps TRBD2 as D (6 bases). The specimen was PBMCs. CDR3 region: CASRYGGDFRGEQYF. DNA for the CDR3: TGTGCCAGCAGGTATGGAGGGGACTTTCGGGGAGAGCAGTACTTC.